These T cell receptor beta chains were read from a single sample in a study of blood T cell repertoires in COVID-19. The repertoire was sequenced with immunoSEQ multiplex PCR; TCRdb's copy has only in-frame clones and lacks some. The sample contains about 15,000 clones, over 80% of which appear only once. Sequencing was performed on peripheral blood. The receptors were gathered from a human donor in a cohort sampled during active COVID-19. The CDR3 runs from the conserved cysteine through the conserved F or W. The D gene is left open where the match is weak. Some rows mark clone size as missing; the rest say once, few, many or name a class of expanded clone.

clone size: few
D gene: TRBD2
V gene: TRBV6-5
CDR3 length: 14
J gene: TRBJ2-7
CDR3 DNA: TGTGCCAGCAGTTCTGCTAGCGGGAATTACGAGCAGTACTTC
CDR3 protein: CASSSASGNYEQYF

clone size: NA
D gene: NA
V gene: TRBV12-3/TRBV12-4
CDR3 length: 11
J gene: TRBJ2-1
CDR3 DNA: TGTGCCAGCAAGGGGGACGATGAGCAGTTCTTC
CDR3 protein: CASKGDDEQFF

clone size: NA
D gene: NA
V gene: TRBV4-3
CDR3 length: 16
J gene: TRBJ1-6
CDR3 DNA: TGCGCCAGCAGCCAAACCCCGCAGGCGGGGAATTCACCCCTCCACTTT
CDR3 protein: CASSQTPQAGNSPLHF

clone size: NA
D gene: TRBD1
V gene: TRBV4-1
CDR3 length: 16
J gene: TRBJ2-7
CDR3 DNA: TGCGCCAGCAGCCAAGATGAGGGACAGGGAACCTACGAGCAGTACTTC
CDR3 protein: CASSQDEGQGTYEQYF

clone size: NA
D gene: TRBD2
V gene: TRBV7-6
CDR3 length: 16
J gene: TRBJ2-5
CDR3 DNA: TGTGCCAGCAGCACACTAGCGGTACAGTACCAAGAGACCCAGTACTTC
CDR3 protein: CASSTLAVQYQETQYF

clone size: NA
D gene: TRBD1
V gene: TRBV27
CDR3 length: 13
J gene: TRBJ1-2
CDR3 DNA: TGTGCCAGCAGTCCTGGACAGGGGATCGGGTTCACCTTC
CDR3 protein: CASSPGQGIGFTF

clone size: NA
D gene: TRBD2
V gene: TRBV28
CDR3 length: 14
J gene: TRBJ2-3
CDR3 DNA: TGTGCCAGCAGCCTAGGACTAGCCGCAGATACGCAGTATTTT
CDR3 protein: CASSLGLAADTQYF

clone size: NA
D gene: TRBD1
V gene: TRBV19
CDR3 length: 12
J gene: TRBJ1-3
CDR3 DNA: TGTGCCAGTTCACAGGGGGTGAACACCATATATTTT
CDR3 protein: CASSQGVNTIYF

clone size: medium-sized
D gene: NA
V gene: TRBV6-2/TRBV6-3
CDR3 length: 17
J gene: TRBJ2-5
CDR3 DNA: TGTGCCAGCAGCCCTGTGCCGGGGCGGGGGAGGGGGGAGACCCAGTACTTC
CDR3 protein: CASSPVPGRGRGETQYF

clone size: NA
D gene: NA
V gene: TRBV24-1
CDR3 length: 16
J gene: TRBJ2-6
CDR3 DNA: TGTGCCACCAGTCAGGCCACCTCCTCTGGGGCCAACGTCCTGACTTTC
CDR3 protein: CATSQATSSGANVLTF